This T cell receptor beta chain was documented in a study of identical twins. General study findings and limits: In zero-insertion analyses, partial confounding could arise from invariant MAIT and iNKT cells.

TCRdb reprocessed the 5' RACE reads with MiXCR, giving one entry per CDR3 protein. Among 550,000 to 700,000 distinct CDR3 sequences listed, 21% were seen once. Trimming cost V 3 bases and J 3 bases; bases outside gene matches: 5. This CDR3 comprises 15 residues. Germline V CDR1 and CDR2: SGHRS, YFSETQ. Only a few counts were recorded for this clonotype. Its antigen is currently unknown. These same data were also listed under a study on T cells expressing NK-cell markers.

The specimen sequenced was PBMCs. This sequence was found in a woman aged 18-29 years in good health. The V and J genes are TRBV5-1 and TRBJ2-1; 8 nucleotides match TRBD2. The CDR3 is CASSSLSGNYNEQFF. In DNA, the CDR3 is TGCGCCAGCAGCTCTCTTAGCGGGAACTACAATGAGCAGTTCTTC.